These 6 T cell receptor beta chains were all obtained from the same sample, sequenced in a study of blood T cell repertoires in COVID-19. Libraries were prepared by immunoSEQ multiplex PCR; TCRdb keeps only in-frame clonotypes and omits some of them. The sample records hundreds of thousands of clones, around 85% being singletons. Material for sequencing was PBMCs or T cells enriched from blood (not recorded which). The source of these receptors is a woman in her forties who had recovered from COVID-19.

Note on this clone: Other nucleotide sequences from this sample produce the same CDR3. The chain is built from TRBV30 and TRBJ1-6; possible D gene TRBD1, 5 bases. This CDR3 has 14 residues. Trimming stripped 3 bases from V and 7 bases from J, with 13 bases between. CDR1 is GTSNPN and CDR2 is SVGIG in the germline V gene (reference sequence). CDR3 nucleotides: TGTGCCTGGAGGCTCCAGGGAGGCAATTCACCCCTCCACTTT. Encoded protein: CAWRLQGGNSPLHF.

The chain recombines TRBV5-6 with TRBJ2-1; perhaps TRBD2 as D (6 bases). The germline gives CDR1 SGHDT, CDR2 YYEEEE. V was trimmed by 4 bases and J by 7 bases, leaving 9 bases between them. The CDR3 runs 12 residues. CDR3 in DNA: TGTGCCAGCAGCAATCTAGCGAATGAGCAGTTCTTC. Translated: CASSNLANEQFF.

The V gene is TRBV2, the J gene TRBJ2-5, with 7 bases that match TRBD2. The CDR3 runs 14 residues. Germline V gene lookup returns CDR1 SNHLY and CDR2 FYNNEI. The V and J ends lost 6 bases and 2 bases, in that order; junction bases with no gene match: 6. The CDR3 protein is CASRKSGGQETQYF. Here the CDR3 DNA reads TGTGCCAGCAGAAAATCGGGAGGACAAGAGACCCAGTACTTC.

The CDR3 spells CATSTEDRVGYTF. CDR3 bases: TGTGCCACCAGCACCGAGGACAGGGTTGGCTACACCTTC. This chain links TRBV15 with TRBJ1-2, with 8 bases aligning to TRBD1. CDR3 length: 13 residues. The V gene's germline CDR1 is LNHNV and CDR2 YYDKDF (reference sequence). The ends lost 4 bases at V and 7 bases at J; junction bases unmatched: 5. Supplemented by reference TRBV15 and TRBJ1-2, the full variable domain reads DAMVIQNPRYQVTQFGKPVTLSCSQTLNHNVMYWYQQKSSQAPKLLFHYYDKDFNNEADTPDNFQSRRPNTSFCFLDIRSPGLGDTAMYLCATSTEDRVGYTFGSGTRLTVV.

The V and J genes are TRBV15 and TRBJ1-6; no clear D. Trimming shortened V by 3 bases and J by 10 bases, and 16 bases separated the two germline ends. CDR3 length: 15 residues. Germline CDR1 is LNHNV and CDR2 is YYDKDF (reference sequence). As DNA, the CDR3 is TGTGCCACCAGCAGGATTGCGGGAAGCGGCTCACCCCTCCACTTT. As protein: CATSRIAGSGSPLHF.

The gene calls are TRBV19 and TRBJ1-3; D is uncertain. The ends were cut back, 5 bases at V and 0 bases at J, with 11 bases in the middle. The CDR3 loop spans 15 amino acids. Germline-derived CDR1 and CDR2 are LNHDA and SQIVND (reference sequence). This CDR3 reads CASSLRSGSGNTIYF. CDR3 nucleotides: TGTGCCAGTAGTTTGCGATCCGGCTCTGGAAACACCATATATTTT.